The 5 T cell receptor beta chains in this list originate from one sample, sequenced in a study of early T cells in non-severe SARS-CoV-2 infection. TCRdb redid the calling of the 5' RACE reads with MiXCR, one entry per CDR3 protein. The sample carries 40,000 to 55,000 distinct CDR3 sequences, around 3.6% recorded once. Material for sequencing was whole blood. The receptors stem from an adult who was a healthcare worker with PCR-confirmed SARS-CoV-2 infection or an uninfected control (not recorded which).

Points on this clonotype: This could be a read error, since a much larger clone is one nucleotide away. Without the conserved terminal phenylalanine or tryptophan, this CDR3 likely stems from a read error. This chain joins TRBV3-1 and TRBJ2-6; no firm D call. From germline, CDR1 is LGHDT and CDR2 YNNKEL (reference sequence). Trimming removed 3 bases from V and 0 bases from J, with 9 bases in between. This CDR3 contains 16 residues. The chain's CDR3 is CASSQLVPSGANVLTS. In nucleotides, the CDR3 is TGTGCCAGCAGCCAGTTAGTCCCCTCTGGGGCCAACGTCCTGACTTCC.

The table lists this clonotype with many counts. The chain couples TRBV2 to TRBJ1-1; D gene uncertain. The CDR3 has 15 residues. Germline V gives CDR1 SNHLY, CDR2 FYNNEI. Trimming left V 5 bases short and J 1 base short, with 14 bases between. CDR3 amino acids: CASSPQGLRNTEAFF. In DNA form, the CDR3 reads TGTGCCAGCAGTCCCCAAGGTCTGCGGAACACTGAAGCTTTCTTT.

In its sample, this clonotype was seen many times. The chain employs TRBV30 and TRBJ2-1; TRBD2 matches 9 bases. The germline V gene has CDR1 GTSNPN and CDR2 SVGIG (reference sequence). The CDR3 extends over 15 amino acids. The junction had 5 bases not matched to a gene; V was cut back by 1 base and J by 4 bases. Here the CDR3 DNA reads TGTGCCTGGAGTGCAAAGCGGGGGGCTTACAATGAGCAGTTCTTC. It yields the protein CAWSAKRGAYNEQFF.

This clonotype was recorded many times. V and J are TRBV2 and TRBJ2-5; weak D call: TRBD2 (6 bases). Trimming removed 6 bases from V and 5 bases from J, with 13 bases in between. This CDR3 region has 13 residues. Germline V gene data show CDR1 as SNHLY and CDR2 as FYNNEI. The DNA for the CDR3 is TGTGCCAGCAGACTCTACGGGAGCGAGACCCAGTACTTC. This translates into CASRLYGSETQYF.

This clonotype showed up many times. The chain is built from TRBV6-5 and TRBJ2-2; 7 bases agree with TRBD1. Unmatched junction bases numbered 7, after V lost 5 bases and J lost 4 bases. This CDR3 spans 15 amino acids. Germline CDR1 is MNHEY and CDR2 is SVGAGI. CDR3 DNA: TGTGCCAGCAGTGCCGGGACAGACCGCACCGGGGAGCTGTTTTTT. Translation gives CASSAGTDRTGELFF.